This T cell receptor (beta chain) was captured in a study of cytomegalovirus exposure and HLA in healthy donors. Study-level background: Earlier work reported 100 million to 130 million unique TCR beta sequences from 150 million to 200 million T cells. Study conclusions and caveats: An analysis was carried out later, and it reportedly showed fewer N-insertions in an Asian-associated ancestry cluster than the approximately 670-donor mean.

Concerning this clone: What it recognizes is unknown.

It was with 60 Vbeta and 13 Jbeta primers that the PCR ran. Generated by immunoSEQ multiplex PCR, the TCRdb table keeps only in-frame clones and is missing some. Of around 92,000 clones listed, approximately 72% are singletons. CDR1 is SGHNT and CDR2 is YYREEE in the germline V gene (reference sequence). The length of the CDR3 is 13 residues. The genes are TRBV5-4 and TRBJ2-5; no reliable D call. The last part of the DNA fits TRBJ2-7 better; the J call may be wrong. The receptor comes from a woman in her 70s in good health and CMV-seropositive. The sample was PBMCs. CDR3 protein: CASRRMGPYEQYF. CDR3 in DNA: TGTGCCAGCCGCCGAATGGGCCCCTACGAGCAGTACTTC.